A selection of T cell receptor beta chains follows, all from one sample in a study of Graves' ophthalmopathy and Graves' hyperthyroidism. TCRdb reanalysed the multiplex PCR reads using MiXCR and keeps one entry per CDR3 protein. The repertoire holds hundreds of thousands of distinct CDR3 sequences, with under 25% as singletons. The source material was peripheral blood. Receptors originate from a woman aged 18-29 years with stable Graves' hyperthyroidism. The CDR3 runs from the conserved cysteine through the conserved F or W. A D gene is named only where the DNA matches it firmly. A row's size may be missing; if present it is once, few, many or a size class.

v_gene	j_gene	d_gene	abundance	CDR3aa
TRBV28	TRBJ1-5	-	-	CATGGRVGNQPQHF
TRBV20-1	TRBJ2-5	-	-	CSVLTIETQYF
TRBV11-2	TRBJ1-1	TRBD1	many	CASSPDRGFAEAFF
TRBV6-1	TRBJ2-7	-	few	CASTRDGGYEQYF
TRBV7-3	TRBJ2-4	TRBD2	many	CASSPGLAGTKAKNIQYF
TRBV20-1	TRBJ2-2	-	many	CSAREAGVVAGELFF
TRBV20-1	TRBJ2-7	TRBD2	-	CSAREMTSGFYEQYF
TRBV11-2	TRBJ1-2	-	-	CASSHWGNIRDYGYTF
TRBV27	TRBJ1-5	-	many	CASSNRARPNQPQHF
TRBV6-2/TRBV6-3	TRBJ2-7	TRBD2	many	CASSLAGDLYEQYF
TRBV28	TRBJ1-1	-	many	CAILAGTTEAFF
TRBV20-1	TRBJ1-1	-	once	CSVFFGDTEAFF
TRBV6-5	TRBJ1-3	-	many	CASSYATGNTIYF
TRBV6-2/TRBV6-3	TRBJ1-5	-	few	CASSPRITGIFGNQPQHF
TRBV11-2	TRBJ1-1	-	many	CASSPTTNTEAFF
TRBV6-1	TRBJ2-2	-	-	CAIVGVDTGELFF
TRBV12-3/TRBV12-4	TRBJ1-5	-	many	CASSFQDYPHF
TRBV20-1	TRBJ1-1	-	many	CSANPQGWNTEAFF
TRBV18	TRBJ2-5	-	few	CASSPPGGRQETQYF
TRBV6-1	TRBJ1-1	-	many	CASSPLFGGPGTEAFF
TRBV6-5	TRBJ2-2	TRBD1	many	CASSYFRDRGTGELFF
TRBV11-3	TRBJ1-1	-	many	CASSQDGEAFF
TRBV19	TRBJ2-7	TRBD1	few	CASSNSPRDSNYEQYF
TRBV12-3/TRBV12-4	TRBJ2-5	-	many	CASSLPGEETQYF
TRBV6-1	TRBJ1-6	TRBD1	many	CASSPRGLGNSPLHF
TRBV20-1	TRBJ1-1	-	-	CSASRSPLNTEAFF
TRBV4-1	TRBJ1-5	TRBD1	many	CASSPQGQGIRNQPQHF
TRBV27	TRBJ1-6	-	many	CASGEGFNSPLHF
TRBV28	TRBJ1-6	-	few	CASSLWPGRLPLHF
TRBV7-9	TRBJ1-2	-	many	CASSLETGRTNGHTF
TRBV6-1	TRBJ1-1	-	many	CASSERRGRGTEAFF
TRBV7-2	TRBJ2-7	-	many	CASSRLQGPYEQYF
TRBV29-1	TRBJ2-1	-	few	CSVAGFINEQFF
TRBV20-1	TRBJ2-7	-	-	CSARERTGWDYEQYF
TRBV12-3/TRBV12-4	TRBJ2-7	TRBD1	many	CASSLTQGAYEQYF
TRBV9	TRBJ2-3	-	-	CASSSGTSPSTDTQYF
TRBV5-1	-	TRBD1	-	CASSLTGGNQPQYF
TRBV5-5	TRBJ2-5	-	-	CASSLGNVGGQETQYF
TRBV6-1	TRBJ2-7	-	-	CASSEAARIYDQYF
TRBV6-1	TRBJ1-3	-	many	CASSDGQDLGNTIYF
TRBV7-2	TRBJ2-7	-	many	CASSRGAPSYEQYF
TRBV7-6	TRBJ2-7	-	-	CASSLVASDEQYF
TRBV28	TRBJ2-7	-	few	CASSFYWAVAAYEQYF
TRBV6-2/TRBV6-3	TRBJ2-3	-	many	CASSYGQAQYF
TRBV18	TRBJ1-1	-	-	CASQPRGFGTEAFF
TRBV6-1	TRBJ1-1	-	once	CASSGRRGQHEAFF
TRBV9	TRBJ2-5	TRBD2	many	CASSVEAGVRETQYF
TRBV11-2	TRBJ1-5	-	many	CASSEGSSQPQHF
TRBV6-1	TRBJ2-5	TRBD2	-	CASSTGLAIRPVETQYF
TRBV2	TRBJ2-7	-	many	CASNPTGSSYEQYF
TRBV30	TRBJ1-1	-	-	CAWREQGYRRNTEAFF
TRBV20-1	TRBJ1-3	-	many	CSASAWQELRNTIYF
TRBV4-3	TRBJ2-7	TRBD2	many	CASSQVVGRAYEQYF
TRBV11-2	TRBJ2-6	TRBD2	many	CASSRGGPHSGANVLTF
TRBV12-3/TRBV12-4	TRBJ2-2	-	many	CASRPFFTGDEGELFF